These T cell receptor beta chains were read from a single sample in a study of T cells in localized non-small cell lung cancer. Libraries were prepared by immunoSEQ multiplex PCR; TCRdb keeps only in-frame clonotypes and omits some of them. This table has about 2,000 clones, 20% to 30% appearing once. The sample here was normal lung tissue next to the tumor, taken before any cancer treatment. The source is a woman aged 40-69 years with stage I lung adenocarcinoma. Each CDR3 is given without its conserved first and last residue.

j_gene,v_gene,CDR3aa
TRBJ2-7,TRBV19,ASSIVLHYEQY
TRBJ2-5,TRBV6-8,ASSWGTTPPTQY
TRBJ1-1,TRBV28,ASVWGLGTEAF
TRBJ2-7,TRBV30,AWDRGPYEQY
TRBJ2-5,TRBV11-3,ASSLGGRRKETQY
TRBJ1-6,TRBV28,ASSLAGVNSPLH
TRBJ1-1,TRBV11-3,ASSLTSTNTEAF
TRBJ1-1,TRBV10-3,AISEYPNPGRAF
TRBJ1-6,TRBV11-3,ASSDQMNNSPLH
TRBJ2-5,TRBV9,ASTASQGVETQY
TRBJ1-1,TRBV19,ASSMTGVFSEAF
TRBJ1-1,TRBV11-3,ASSLGWDREGTEAF
TRBJ1-2,TRBV19,ASGTGAQHYGYT
TRBJ2-6,TRBV18,ASSSEGANVLT
TRBJ1-6,TRBV6-8,ASSFRNSPLH
TRBJ1-1,TRBV25-1,ASSEAKTLNTEAF